These 23 T cell receptor beta chains came from one sample sequenced in a study of T cells after yellow fever vaccination. TCRdb independently ran MiXCR on the 5' RACE reads; one entry per CDR3 protein. The table has 200,000 to 300,000 distinct CDR3 sequences, 6.5% to 8.5% seen once. The sample was CD4+ T cells sorted from PBMCs, taken 15 days after the yellow fever booster vaccination. The receptors originated from a man younger than 40 who received the YFV17D yellow fever vaccine.

Many counts were recorded for this clonotype. This chain's CDR3 is CAYPRDGKNIQYF. The DNA for the CDR3 is TGTGCCTACCCCCGGGACGGCAAAAACATTCAGTACTTC. The chain joins TRBV7-3 to TRBJ2-4, with D possibly being TRBD1 or TRBD2 (5 bases each). CDR3 size: 13 residues. Trimming cost V 11 bases and J 3 bases, with 14 bases left between them. Germline loops: CDR1 SGHTA, CDR2 FQGTGA.

This clonotype was detected a few times. The gene calls are TRBV5-1 and TRBJ1-1; D is uncertain. There are 17 residues in the CDR3. Germline CDR1 and CDR2: SGHRS and YFSETQ. The V and J ends lost 0 bases and 3 bases respectively, with 18 bases between them. CDR3: CASSLEPRPGWDTEAFF. Written as DNA, the CDR3 is TGCGCCAGCAGCTTGGAACCCAGGCCTGGATGGGACACTGAAGCTTTCTTT.

This clonotype was observed at least ten times. The rearrangement uses TRBV5-5 and TRBJ1-5; no definite D call. V lost 4 bases to trimming and J lost 2 bases, with 13 bases between them. Germline lookup yields CDR1 SGHKS and CDR2 YYEKEE (reference sequence). CDR3 length equals 15 residues. CDR3 residues: CASSVQFGGNQPQHF. The CDR3 bases are TGTGCCAGCAGCGTCCAGTTCGGAGGCAATCAGCCCCAGCATTTT.

In regard to this clonotype: A much larger clone lies one base from this, so it may be a read error. The rearrangement uses TRBV7-2 and TRBJ2-2; D unresolved. CDR3 length: 14 amino acids. The germline V gene encodes CDR1 SGHTA and CDR2 FQGNSA. The CDR3 coding sequence is TGTGCCAGCAGCTTAGATTACACCACCGAGGAGCTGTTTTTT. Translation: CASSLDYTTEELFF. Full variable domain (rest looked up from reference TRBV7-2 and TRBJ2-2): GAGVSQSPSNKVTEKGKDVELRCDPISGHTALYWYRQSLGQGLEFLIYFQGNSAPDKSGLPSDRFSAERTGGSVSTLTIQRTQQEDSAVYLCASSLDYTTEELFFGEGSRLTVL.

This clonotype was counted at least ten times. The chain links TRBV12-3 or TRBV12-4 to TRBJ2-1; 11 bases align to TRBD2. V dropped 5 bases and J dropped 9; count of bases not matched to a gene: 9. The CDR3 runs 15 residues. The CDR3 protein is CASSTGTSGTSEQFF. Here the CDR3 DNA reads TGTGCCAGCAGTACCGGGACTAGCGGCACCAGTGAGCAGTTCTTC.

CDR3 protein: CASSDAWGQAHEQYF. CDR3 nucleotide sequence: TGTGCCAGCAGCGATGCGTGGGGTCAGGCACACGAGCAGTACTTC. This chain uses TRBV21-1 with TRBJ2-7; the table's D call, TRBD1, was not checked against the DNA. TRBV21-1 is tagged as a pseudogene. CDR3 size: 15 residues.

The chain recombines TRBV20-1 with TRBJ2-5, with 8 nucleotides matching TRBD1. CDR1 is DFQATT, CDR2 SNEGSKA, per germline (reference sequence). The CDR3 loop spans 14 amino acids. The V and J ends lost 4 bases and 2 bases, in that order; junction bases with no gene match: 6. The CDR3 reads CSANGDRKQETQYF. CDR3 in DNA: TGCAGTGCTAACGGGGACAGGAAACAAGAGACCCAGTACTTC.

V and J are TRBV5-1 and TRBJ2-2; the match to TRBD2 covers 8 bases. The CDR3 length is 16 residues. V dropped 4 bases and J dropped 6; count of bases not matched to a gene: 11. Germline CDR1 is SGHRS and CDR2 is YFSETQ. The CDR3, as DNA: TGCGCCAGCAGCCTGCCCGGACTAGCTCTAGCCGGGGAGCTGTTTTTT. The encoded protein is CASSLPGLALAGELFF.

This clonotype was counted between two and nine times. The V call is TRBV6-5, the J call TRBJ1-6, with D possibly being TRBD1 (5 bases). This CDR3 region has 14 residues. Trimming took 0 bases from V and 5 from J, leaving 5 bases between them. Germline V gene data show CDR1 as MNHEY and CDR2 as SVGAGI. The CDR3 DNA sequence: TGTGCCAGCAGTTACTCAGGGGATAATTCACCCCTCCACTTT. This gives the protein CASSYSGDNSPLHF.

This clonotype was detected only a few times. The chain is built from TRBV3-1 and TRBJ2-1; TRBD2 matches at 14 bases. This CDR3 contains 15 residues. The junction had 10 bases not matched to a gene; V was cut back by 3 bases and J by 15 bases. Per germline, CDR1 LGHDT and CDR2 YNNKEL (reference sequence). The CDR3 spells CASSHAGTSGSWSFF. CDR3 bases: TGTGCCAGCAGCCACGCGGGGACTAGCGGGAGTTGGTCGTTCTTC.

This clonotype was seen ten or more times. The gene calls are TRBV3-1 and TRBJ2-7; TRBD1 might be the D (6 bases). This CDR3 spans 12 amino acids. V lost 3 bases, J lost 9 bases, and 12 bases lay in between. Per germline, CDR1 LGHDT and CDR2 YNNKEL (reference sequence). The CDR3 here is CASSQHRESQYF. For the CDR3, the DNA is TGTGCCAGCAGCCAGCACAGGGAGTCGCAGTACTTC.

This clonotype was detected a few times. This chain joins TRBV29-1 and TRBJ1-1; no firm D call. The CDR3 runs 12 residues. Germline V gene lookup returns CDR1 SQVTM and CDR2 ANQGSEA. V was trimmed by 1 base and J by 4 bases, leaving 7 bases between them. DNA of the CDR3: TGCAGCGTTGAAGGACCGGGCACTGAAGCTTTCTTT. Translated: CSVEGPGTEAFF.

This clonotype occurred a few times. The chain has TRBV18 and TRBJ2-1; D is ambiguous. CDR3 length: 13 amino acids. CDR1 is KGHSH, CDR2 LQKENI, per germline. V was shortened by 0 bases and J by 9 bases, with 9 bases between the two germline ends. In DNA, the CDR3 is TGTGCCAGCTCACCACCGGATCTAGGTGAGCAGTTCTTC. Protein sequence: CASSPPDLGEQFF.

This rearrangement joins TRBV7-2 to TRBJ2-5; D tentatively fits TRBD1 or TRBD2 (5 bases each). Between the trimmed V and J ends, which lost 5 bases and 3 bases, there was a span of 13 bases. CDR1 and CDR2 from the germline V gene are SGHTA and FQGNSA. The CDR3 is made up of 14 amino acids. CDR3 DNA: TGTGCCAGCAGCGATCCGGGACGGAAAGAGACCCAGTACTTC. Translating it yields CASSDPGRKETQYF.

This clonotype was counted at least ten times. The CDR3, as DNA: TGTGCCATCAAACAAGGGCGGGAGCGTAACGAGCAGTACTTC. It translates to CAIKQGRERNEQYF. The rearrangement links TRBV10-3 to TRBJ2-7, with 7 bases identical to TRBD2. This CDR3 has 14 amino acids. Germline CDR1 and CDR2: ENHRY and SYGVKD. J lost 5 bases, V lost 7 bases, and 11 bases had no gene match.

The CDR3 nucleotides are TGTGCCAGCAACCGACTAGAAGGGGCCAATGAGCAGTTCTTC. It encodes CASNRLEGANEQFF. The rearrangement links TRBV12-3 or TRBV12-4 to TRBJ2-1, with D tentatively TRBD2 (6 bases). V lost 7 bases, J lost 6 bases, and 16 bases lay in between. This CDR3 is 14 amino acids long.

The chain combines TRBV28 with TRBJ2-6; D is perhaps TRBD1 (5 bases). V lost 6 bases, J lost 2 bases, and 11 bases lay in between. In germline, CDR1 is MDHEN, CDR2 SYDVKM. This CDR3 spans 15 amino acids. The CDR3, as DNA: TGTGCCAGCAGGTACTCAGGGACTGGGGCCAACGTCCTGACTTTC. Amino acids: CASRYSGTGANVLTF.

This clonotype was detected ten times or more. V is TRBV18 and J is TRBJ2-2; the match to TRBD1 covers 7 bases. The V segment lost 3 bases and the J segment 1 base; nucleotides outside the gene matches: 5. This CDR3 contains 16 residues. The germline CDR1 and CDR2 sequences are KGHSH and LQKENI. The CDR3 nucleotides are TGTGCCAGCTCACCCCGGACAGGCCAGAACACCGGGGAGCTGTTTTTT. Its translation is CASSPRTGQNTGELFF. Full variable domain (outside the CDR3, taken from reference TRBV18 and TRBJ2-2): NAGVMQNPRHLVRRRGQEARLRCSPMKGHSHVYWYRQLPEEGLKFMVYLQKENIIDESGMPKERFSAEFPKEGPSILRIQQVVRGDSAAYFCASSPRTGQNTGELFFGEGSRLTVL.

This clonotype was seen only a few times. V gene TRBV2 combines with J gene TRBJ2-3, with 8 bases aligning to TRBD2. This CDR3 region has 14 residues. CDR1 SNHLY and CDR2 FYNNEI come from the germline V gene. The trim removed 5 bases at V and 6 bases at J, leaving 7 bases unmatched. CDR3 DNA sequence: TGTGCCAGCAGTCAGGGACTAGAAGGGGATACGCAGTATTTT. Protein: CASSQGLEGDTQYF.

The J gene is TRBJ2-5, the V gene TRBV19; TRBD1 aligns across 9 bases. V was clipped by 5 bases and J by 5 bases; unmatched bases: 6. CDR1 is LNHDA and CDR2 is SQIVND in the germline V gene (reference sequence). The CDR3 has 14 amino acids. The CDR3 region has the DNA TGTGCCAGTAGTCCTACGACAGGGGGGGAGACCCAGTACTTC. Translated: CASSPTTGGETQYF.

This clonotype was found many times. The V gene is TRBV18, the J gene TRBJ1-1; D is ambiguous. The CDR3 covers 14 residues. With 2 bases removed from V and 1 base from J, the gap between germline ends came to 8 bases. Per the germline V gene, CDR1 is KGHSH and CDR2 is LQKENI. The CDR3 DNA sequence: TGTGCCAGCTCACCAGCAGCCCAGAACACTGAAGCTTTCTTT. This encodes CASSPAAQNTEAFF.

A few counts support this clonotype. The genes are TRBV29-1 and TRBJ2-2; D is undetermined. The V gene's germline CDR1 is SQVTM and CDR2 ANQGSEA. The CDR3 consists of 13 residues. The germline V and J ends were trimmed by 5 bases and 1 base, with 8 bases remaining between them. DNA for the CDR3: TGCAGCGTTTTAATCAGGAACACCGGGGAGCTGTTTTTT. As protein: CSVLIRNTGELFF.

This clonotype was observed a handful of times. The chain has TRBV24-1 and TRBJ2-1; possible D gene TRBD2, 10 bases. The CDR3 covers 20 residues. The V end lost 8 bases, the J end lost 3 bases, and 31 bases lay between the germline ends. CDR1 and CDR2 from the germline V gene are KGHDR and SFDVKD. CDR3: CATNGGQGSASGRGYNEQFF. CDR3 coding DNA: TGTGCCACCAACGGAGGACAGGGGTCGGCTAGCGGGAGAGGCTACAATGAGCAGTTCTTC.